This TCR beta chain was captured by sequencing in a study of blood T cell repertoires in COVID-19. Whole-study context: The cDNA or gDNA used as material had been derived from T cells, B-cell-depleted T cells, or PBMCs.

A Seattle source enrolled patients during active infection and followed them longitudinally. The table came from immunoSEQ multiplex PCR; TCRdb's copy has only in-frame clones and leaves some out. The sample consists of tens of thousands of clones, roughly 87% of them appearing once. J lost 10 bases, V lost 8 bases, and 9 bases had no gene match. CDR3 length: 13 residues. Germline V lookup: CDR1 MNHEY, CDR2 SMNVEV (reference sequence). V is TRBV27 and J is TRBJ2-1, with 9 bases matching TRBD1. This clonotype was obtained from a man aged 45 to 65 with COVID-19, enrolled during active disease. Sequenced sample: peripheral blood. The CDR3 is CASGKTGGKEQFF. CDR3 nucleotides: TGTGCCAGCGGGAAAACAGGGGGCAAGGAGCAGTTCTTC.